This T cell receptor (beta chain) comes out of a study of blood T cells in healthy people across ages. With a J-beta primer mix and a sample-barcoded 5' primer, a second PCR ran 7 to 11 cycles. TCRdb reprocessed the 5' RACE reads via MiXCR and lists one record per CDR3 protein. The top ten clones hold roughly 2% of a sample with roughly 1,800,000 distinct CDR3 sequences, about 50% of them seen once. The total RNA that was extracted per sample amounted to at least 6 micrograms. V lost 1 base to trimming and J lost 6 bases, with 13 bases between them. The germline V gene has CDR1 SGHTA and CDR2 FQGNSA. The CDR3 consists of 14 residues.

J is TRBJ2-7 and V is TRBV7-2; D tentatively reads TRBD1 or TRBD2 (5 bases each). Sequenced material: blood. This receptor was obtained from a woman between 35 and 50 years old in good health. CDR3: CASSLGGAVIEQYF. The CDR3 DNA sequence: TGTGCCAGCAGCTTAGGAGGGGCGGTGATCGAGCAGTACTTC. Combining the CDR3 with reference TRBV7-2 and TRBJ2-7 gives the whole variable domain GAGVSQSPSNKVTEKGKDVELRCDPISGHTALYWYRQSLGQGLEFLIYFQGNSAPDKSGLPSDRFSAERTGGSVSTLTIQRTQQEDSAVYLCASSLGGAVIEQYFGPGTRLTVT.